The 26 T cell receptor beta chains below come from one sample, sequenced in a study of blood T cell repertoires in COVID-19. The protocol was immunoSEQ multiplex PCR, while the TCRdb copy is restricted to in-frame clones and leaves out a portion. The sample carries 250,000 to 300,000 clones, approximately 88% recorded once. Material: PBMCs or T cells enriched from blood (not recorded which). The receptors were sampled from a woman aged 30 to 39 who had recovered from COVID-19.

The V gene is TRBV9, the J gene TRBJ2-1, with 10 bases lining up with TRBD2. Trimming at V came to 4 bases and at J to 8 bases, leaving 0 bases not matched to a gene. The CDR3 has 12 amino acids. The V gene's germline CDR1 is SGDLS and CDR2 YYNGEE. This chain's CDR3 is CASSLAGDEQFF. The CDR3 coding sequence is TGTGCCAGCAGCCTAGCGGGGGATGAGCAGTTCTTC.

As DNA, the CDR3 is TGTGCCAGCAGTGAAGAACGACAGGGTCTATCCAATGAGCAGTTCTTC. Amino acid sequence: CASSEERQGLSNEQFF. V gene TRBV2 combines with J gene TRBJ2-1, with 7 bases lining up with TRBD1. In germline, CDR1 is SNHLY, CDR2 FYNNEI. The trim removed 1 base at V and 6 bases at J, leaving 9 bases unmatched. The CDR3 loop spans 16 amino acids.

This chain uses TRBV2 with TRBJ2-2; perhaps TRBD1 as D (5 bases). This CDR3 comprises 15 residues. Germline loops: CDR1 SNHLY, CDR2 FYNNEI. The V end lost 3 bases, the J end lost 4 bases, and 12 bases lay between the germline ends. The CDR3: CASSDRDVVTGELFF. Written as DNA, the CDR3 is TGTGCCAGCAGTGACAGGGATGTGGTCACCGGGGAGCTGTTTTTT.

This chain connects TRBV14 to TRBJ2-3; D might be TRBD2 (6 bases). This CDR3 spans 17 amino acids. V lost 0 bases and J 3 bases, leaving 16 bases between the germline ends. The germline V gene encodes CDR1 SGHDN and CDR2 FVKESK. The CDR3 sequence is CASSQEGWRVGTDTQYF. CDR3 nucleotides: TGTGCCAGCAGCCAAGAAGGTTGGAGGGTGGGGACAGATACGCAGTATTTT. The full variable domain, in which reference TRBV14 and TRBJ2-3 provide the parts outside the CDR3, is EAGVTQFPSHSVIEKGQTVTLRCDPISGHDNLYWYRRVMGKEIKFLLHFVKESKQDESGMPNNRFLAERTGGTYSTLKVQPAELEDSGVYFCASSQEGWRVGTDTQYFGPGTRLTVL.

The V and J genes are TRBV5-6 and TRBJ1-3; D is possibly TRBD1 (6 bases). Per germline, CDR1 SGHDT and CDR2 YYEEEE. Trimming shortened V by 2 bases and J by 8 bases, and 11 bases separated the two germline ends. The CDR3 length is 13 residues. This chain's CDR3 is CASSFRGTDTIYF. The CDR3 nucleotides read TGTGCCAGCAGCTTTAGGGGGACGGACACCATATATTTT.

In this sample, this clone turned up a few times. The chain combines TRBV2 with TRBJ1-3, with D possibly matching TRBD1 (6 bases). The CDR3 sequence is 14 residues long. The germline gives CDR1 SNHLY, CDR2 FYNNEI. Trimming took off 4 bases at V and 2 bases at J, with 9 bases between the two ends. CDR3 protein: CASSASGAGNTIYF. The CDR3 DNA reads TGTGCCAGCAGTGCATCAGGGGCTGGAAACACCATATATTTT.

This chain connects TRBV3-1 (or the pseudogene TRBV3-2) to TRBJ1-3, with D unresolved. The V end lost 4 bases, the J end lost 1 base, and 14 bases lay between the germline ends. Germline CDR1 is LGHDT and CDR2 is YNNKEL (reference sequence). This CDR3 contains 16 residues. CDR3 loop: CASSPQTEGSGNTIYF. CDR3 DNA: TGTGCCAGCAGCCCACAGACCGAGGGTTCTGGAAACACCATATATTTT.

This clone was counted a single time. J is TRBJ2-2 and V is TRBV5-1; TRBD2 aligns across 8 bases. The ends lost 4 bases at V and 2 bases at J; junction bases unmatched: 7. Germline V lookup: CDR1 SGHRS, CDR2 YFSETQ. The CDR3 contains 16 residues. CDR3 residues: CASSHTSGPNTGELFF. The CDR3 coding sequence is TGCGCCAGCAGCCATACTAGCGGACCTAACACCGGGGAGCTGTTTTTT.

The chain combines TRBV5-1 with TRBJ2-3; 15 bases match TRBD2. V was pared by 2 bases and J by 2 bases, with 9 bases of the junction left unmatched. The germline CDR1 and CDR2 sequences are SGHRS and YFSETQ. The CDR3 consists of 19 residues. Written as DNA, the CDR3 is TGCGCCAGCAGCTTATACTTAGGGACTAGCGGGAGGCTCACAGATACGCAGTATTTT. Translating gives CASSLYLGTSGRLTDTQYF.

The CDR3 bases are TGTGCCAGCAGCCCACCCCCCGGGGGGGGCCCGAACACTGAAGCTTTCTTT. It is translated as CASSPPPGGGPNTEAFF. J is TRBJ1-1 and V is TRBV28, with a possible D match to TRBD1 (6 bases). From germline, CDR1 is MDHEN and CDR2 SYDVKM. This CDR3 spans 17 amino acids. V gave up 6 bases and J gave up 1 base, with 21 bases separating them.

This CDR3 reads CASRLANTGELFF. DNA of the CDR3: TGTGCCAGCAGACTAGCGAACACCGGGGAGCTGTTTTTT. This chain connects TRBV12-3 or TRBV12-4 to TRBJ2-2; a weak D match, TRBD2 (5 bases). The CDR3 spans 13 residues. V dropped 6 bases and J dropped 0 bases, with 5 bases sitting between them.

The chain uses TRBV6-1 and TRBJ1-4; D unclear. CDR3 size: 14 residues. CDR1 MNHNS and CDR2 SASEGT come from the germline V gene. V shed 1 base and J shed 6 bases, with 9 bases lying between them. The CDR3 protein is CASSEEIPDEKLFF. CDR3 nucleotide sequence: TGTGCCAGCAGTGAAGAGATACCGGATGAAAAACTGTTTTTT.

This clone was seen a single time. J is TRBJ1-2 and V is TRBV28, with 9 bases aligning to TRBD1. Germline lookup yields CDR1 MDHEN and CDR2 SYDVKM. Unmatched junction bases numbered 10, after V lost 6 bases and J lost 8 bases. CDR3 length equals 14 residues. CDR3 coding DNA: TGTGCCAGCAGCTTAATACAGGGGGCGGCCGGCTACACCTTC. Amino acids: CASSLIQGAAGYTF.

J is TRBJ2-7 and V is TRBV28; weak D call: TRBD2 (5 bases). Germline assignment: CDR1 MDHEN and CDR2 SYDVKM. V was trimmed by 5 bases and J by 6 bases, leaving 11 bases between them. CDR3 size: 12 residues. The CDR3 protein is CASSERALEQYF. For the CDR3, the DNA is TGTGCCAGCAGTGAGAGGGCCCTCGAGCAGTACTTC.

The chain recombines TRBV9 with TRBJ2-2; D is possibly TRBD2 (5 bases). Per the germline V gene, CDR1 is SGDLS and CDR2 is YYNGEE. This CDR3 spans 16 amino acids. Between the trimmed V and J ends, which lost 2 bases and 7 bases, there was a span of 18 bases. CDR3 amino acids: CASSVTGSVGLGELFF. CDR3 sequence (DNA): TGTGCCAGCAGCGTTACGGGGAGTGTCGGCCTCGGGGAGCTGTTTTTT.

Only one count was recorded for this clone. The chain employs TRBV6-2 or TRBV6-3 and TRBJ2-3, with 10 bases aligning to TRBD2. Germline assignment: CDR1 MNHEY and CDR2 SVGEGT. Germline trimming cut 6 bases from V and 2 bases from J; bases unmatched to any gene: 11. This CDR3 has 17 amino acids. The CDR3 spells CASSRPGLATDTDTQYF. The CDR3 region has the DNA TGTGCCAGCAGCCGTCCGGGACTAGCGACCGACACAGATACGCAGTATTTT.

V is TRBV5-5 and J is TRBJ1-5; D is unclear. Germline V gene data show CDR1 as SGHKS and CDR2 as YYEKEE (reference sequence). The CDR3 length is 15 residues. Trimming shortened V by 0 bases and J by 6 bases, and 13 bases separated the two germline ends. The CDR3 region is CASSLDGQVGQPQHF. The CDR3 DNA reads as TGTGCCAGCAGCTTGGATGGTCAGGTGGGTCAGCCCCAGCATTTT.

The chain uses TRBV7-3 and TRBJ2-3; 14 nucleotides align to TRBD2. Germline assignment: CDR1 SGHTA and CDR2 FQGTGA. The CDR3 runs to 18 residues. Trimming cost V 1 base and J 2 bases; bases outside gene matches: 5. As DNA, the CDR3 is TGTGCCAGCAGCTTAAAGTGGACTAGCGGGAGGTTCACAGATACGCAGTATTTT. This sequence encodes CASSLKWTSGRFTDTQYF.

This chain joins TRBV25-1 and TRBJ2-5; D gene ambiguous. Germline CDR1 MGHDK, CDR2 SYGVNS. The CDR3 runs to 13 residues. With 5 bases removed from V and 4 bases from J, the gap between germline ends came to 11 bases. The CDR3 loop is CASSSNPTETQYF. CDR3 nucleotides: TGTGCCAGCAGTTCTAACCCCACAGAGACCCAGTACTTC.

This chain connects TRBV27 to TRBJ1-5; D remains unclear. V lost 5 bases and J 6 bases, leaving 14 bases between the germline ends. The CDR3 consists of 14 residues. Germline assignment: CDR1 MNHEY and CDR2 SMNVEV (reference sequence). CDR3 amino acids: CASSPWRAGQPQHF. CDR3 bases: TGTGCCAGCAGTCCCTGGCGGGCCGGTCAGCCCCAGCATTTT.

This chain links TRBV6-5 with TRBJ1-6; 7 nucleotides align to TRBD1. The CDR3 sequence is 14 residues long. With V trimmed by 5 bases and J by 6 bases, 4 bases remained unmatched. Germline V gene sequence: CDR1 MNHEY, CDR2 SVGAGI. The CDR3: CASSPDRVNSPLHF. As DNA, the CDR3 is TGTGCCAGCAGTCCAGACAGGGTTAATTCACCCCTCCACTTT.

CDR3 amino acids: CASSLGVSDTQYF. CDR3 DNA sequence: TGTGCCAGCAGCTTAGGTGTCTCAGATACGCAGTATTTT. The rearrangement links TRBV7-2 to TRBJ2-3, with D unresolved. V lost 1 base, J lost 4 bases, and 6 bases lay in between. This CDR3 has 13 amino acids. Germline V gene sequence: CDR1 SGHTA, CDR2 FQGNSA.

The chain couples TRBV2 to TRBJ1-5, with D possibly being TRBD1 (5 bases). Germline CDR1 reads SNHLY; CDR2 reads FYNNEI. This CDR3 is 14 amino acids long. V was cut by 5 bases and J by 5 bases, with 13 bases left in between. CDR3 in amino acids: CASSPGTDDQPQHF. The CDR3 region has the DNA TGTGCCAGCAGTCCCGGGACTGATGATCAGCCCCAGCATTTT.

This chain joins TRBV5-5 and TRBJ2-7, with a weak D call TRBD1 (5 bases). Germline values: CDR1 SGHKS, CDR2 YYEKEE (reference sequence). This CDR3 is built from 16 residues. Trimming left V 5 bases short and J 7 bases short, with 25 bases between. This CDR3 reads CASSFRRTPVGMEQYF. The DNA of the CDR3 is TGTGCCAGCAGTTTTAGGCGGACACCCGTTGGGATGGAGCAGTACTTC.

In its sample, this clone was seen once. The gene calls are TRBV5-1 and TRBJ2-3, with TRBD2 matching 12 bases. Germline CDR1 SGHRS, CDR2 YFSETQ. The CDR3 totals 16 residues. V gave up 4 bases and J gave up 2 bases; unmatched junction bases: 5. Here the CDR3 DNA reads TGCGCCAGCAGCCAGGGGACTAGCGGGTACACAGATACGCAGTATTTT. It translates to CASSQGTSGYTDTQYF.

J is TRBJ1-1 and V is TRBV5-1, with D unclear. Germline V gives CDR1 SGHRS, CDR2 YFSETQ. V was pared by 4 bases and J by 2 bases, with 12 bases between. The CDR3 is made up of 14 amino acids. The CDR3: CASSLTNANTEAFF. The DNA for the CDR3 is TGCGCCAGCAGCCTGACTAACGCAAACACTGAAGCTTTCTTT.